This TCR beta chain comes out of a study of T cell repertoires in cytomegalovirus infection. Points from the study as a whole: Clonotype analysis showed dominance of the ex vivo response by HLA-C-restricted CMV-specific TCR beta clonotypes. Of the TCR beta families, the public ones yielded a cumulative frequency that identified carriers of CMV plus the relevant HLA.

Germline V gene sequence: CDR1 SEHNR, CDR2 FQNEAQ (reference sequence). This CDR3 comprises 14 residues. The V end was cut by 1 base, the J end by 7 bases, with 13 bases between. This clonotype has ten or more counts. Its antigen is as yet unknown. TCRdb ran MiXCR on the reads and lists one entry per CDR3 protein. The sample consists of 250,000 to 300,000 distinct CDR3 sequences, roughly 10% of them appearing once. The source of this sequence is a human donor in good health (CMV status not recorded). Some clones in this sample may be carry-over from other donors' samples. The V gene is TRBV7-9, the J gene TRBJ1-1, with D perhaps TRBD1 (5 bases). The sequencing input was PBMCs. CDR3 residues: CASSLGQGGIEAFF. CDR3 sequence (DNA): TGTGCCAGCAGCTTAGGCCAGGGCGGAATTGAAGCTTTCTTT.